The text below deals with one T cell receptor (beta chain). CDR1 GTSNPN and CDR2 SVGIG come from the germline V gene (reference sequence). The CDR3 runs 13 residues. Trimming cost V 4 bases and J 1 base, with 10 bases left between them. The data derive from a study of cytomegalovirus exposure and HLA in healthy donors. The PCR used 60 Vbeta and 13 Jbeta primers. The method was immunoSEQ multiplex PCR; TCRdb's version includes in-frame clones alone and lacks a portion of them. The table records 35,000 to 45,000 clones, approximately 52% of them present only once. This receptor was obtained from a human donor in good health. Input material: PBMCs. V is TRBV30 and J is TRBJ1-1, with a tentative D call TRBD1 (5 bases). CDR3 coding DNA: TGTGCCTGGACAAGGCAGGGGAACACTGAAGCTTTCTTT. Protein: CAWTRQGNTEAFF.